These 21 T cell receptor beta chains came from one sample sequenced in a study of cytomegalovirus exposure and HLA in healthy donors. Use of 60 Vbeta and 13 Jbeta primers characterized the PCR. Sequencing used immunoSEQ multiplex PCR; TCRdb keeps in-frame clones, though not all of them. The repertoire holds about 120,000 clones, with 63% as singletons. What was sequenced was PBMCs. The receptors were gathered from a man in his forties in good health and CMV-seropositive.

This clone has only one observation. The chain combines TRBV13 with TRBJ2-2, with 15 nucleotides matching TRBD2. Germline V gene sequence: CDR1 PRHDT, CDR2 FYEKMQ (reference sequence). The CDR3 length is 18 residues. The V and J ends lost 5 bases and 5 bases, in that order; junction bases with no gene match: 9. The CDR3, as DNA: TGTGCCAGCAGCCCCGGACTAGCGGGAGGGCCAAGGACCGGGGAGCTGTTTTTT. Its protein is CASSPGLAGGPRTGELFF. Supplemented by reference TRBV13 and TRBJ2-2, the full variable domain reads AAGVIQSPRHLIKEKRETATLKCYPIPRHDTVYWYQQGPGQDPQFLISFYEKMQSDKGSIPDRFSAQQFSDYHSELNMSSLELGDSALYFCASSPGLAGGPRTGELFFGEGSRLTVL.

This chain links TRBV29-1 with TRBJ1-1; D gene unclear. The CDR3 totals 11 residues. Trimming pared 3 bases from V and 5 bases from J, leaving 7 bases between. Germline CDR1 is SQVTM and CDR2 is ANQGSEA. CDR3 nucleotides: TGCAGCGTTGAGGAGGGTACTGAAGCTTTCTTT. This translates into CSVEEGTEAFF.

This clone was seen just once. The rearrangement links TRBV6-5 to TRBJ2-5; the D is unclear. The CDR3 is made up of 14 amino acids. The germline V gene has CDR1 MNHEY and CDR2 SVGAGI. Trimming took 0 bases from V and 4 from J, leaving 9 bases between them. CDR3 residues: CASSYSRLLETQYF. CDR3 nucleotide sequence: TGTGCCAGCAGTTACTCGAGGCTGTTAGAGACCCAGTACTTC.

This clone was seen a single time. J is TRBJ1-1 and V is TRBV6-1, with TRBD1 as a possible D gene (6 bases). This CDR3 has 13 residues. V was cut by 4 bases and J by 6 bases, with 12 bases left in between. The V gene's germline CDR1 is MNHNS and CDR2 SASEGT. The CDR3 sequence is CASSADRSAEAFF. In nucleotides, the CDR3 is TGTGCCAGCAGTGCCGACAGGTCGGCTGAAGCTTTCTTT.

The chain employs TRBV7-9 and TRBJ2-2, with D tentatively TRBD2 (6 bases). Germline CDR1 reads SEHNR; CDR2 reads FQNEAQ (reference sequence). The V gene lost 2 bases and the J gene lost 7 bases, with 17 bases spanning the gap. The CDR3 is made up of 16 amino acids. In nucleotides, the CDR3 is TGTGCCAGCAGCTTACCGGTGGGCGGGACCAGCGGGGAGCTGTTTTTT. It encodes CASSLPVGGTSGELFF.

V is TRBV10-3 and J is TRBJ1-2; possible D gene TRBD1, 6 bases. CDR1 and CDR2 from the germline V gene are ENHRY and SYGVKD. Deletions cut 0 bases from V and 4 bases from J, with 12 bases between. CDR3 length equals 15 residues. The DNA of the CDR3 is TGTGCCATCAGTGAGTCGGGGGGGGCGGCCTATGGCTACACCTTC. Translating gives CAISESGGAAYGYTF.

This clone showed up just a few times. V is TRBV7-8 and J is TRBJ2-7, with D tentatively TRBD1 (5 bases). V lost 5 bases to trimming and J lost 10 bases, with 15 bases between them. CDR1 is SGHVS and CDR2 is FQNEAQ in the germline V gene. There are 12 residues in the CDR3. This chain's CDR3 is CASSLDSTTQYF. The CDR3 DNA sequence: TGTGCCAGCAGCCTAGACAGTACCACCCAGTACTTC.

V usage is TRBV5-1 and J usage is TRBJ2-5; D is possibly TRBD1 (5 bases). The germline gives CDR1 SGHRS, CDR2 YFSETQ. V gave up 7 bases and J gave up 2 bases, with 12 bases separating them. This CDR3 is built from 13 residues. CDR3 region: CASQKAGQETQYF. CDR3 nucleotide sequence: TGCGCCAGCCAGAAGGCAGGGCAAGAGACCCAGTACTTC.

Turning to this clone: Other DNA sequences in this sample translate to the same CDR3. The chain recombines TRBV5-6 with TRBJ2-5; no clear D gene. In germline, CDR1 is SGHDT, CDR2 YYEEEE. CDR3 length: 11 residues. V was shortened by 1 base and J by 4 bases, with 2 bases between the two germline ends. CDR3 protein: CASSLRETQYF. CDR3 bases: TGTGCCAGCAGCTTGCGAGAGACCCAGTACTTC.

V gene TRBV11-2 combines with J gene TRBJ2-7; 9 bases align to TRBD1. This CDR3 contains 14 residues. Trimming at V came to 3 bases and at J to 3 bases, leaving 3 bases not matched to a gene. The germline V gene encodes CDR1 SGHAT and CDR2 FQNNGV. The CDR3 DNA reads TGTGCCAGCAGCTTGGACAGGGGATACTACGAGCAGTACTTC. Protein sequence: CASSLDRGYYEQYF.

V is TRBV6-5 and J is TRBJ2-7; a weak D match, TRBD2 (6 bases). Germline-derived CDR1 and CDR2 are MNHEY and SVGAGI. Between the trimmed V and J ends, which lost 5 bases and 0 bases, there was a span of 11 bases. The CDR3 covers 14 residues. CDR3 sequence reads: CASSPGLDSYEQYF. The CDR3 DNA sequence: TGTGCCAGCAGTCCGGGACTTGACTCCTACGAGCAGTACTTC.

The gene calls are TRBV19 and TRBJ1-2; D remains unclear. Germline lookup yields CDR1 LNHDA and CDR2 SQIVND (reference sequence). The CDR3 runs 13 residues. V lost 3 bases, J lost 2 bases, and 7 bases lay in between. The CDR3 region is CASSIGGNYGYTF. The CDR3 DNA sequence: TGTGCCAGTAGTATTGGAGGGAACTATGGCTACACCTTC.

The chain has TRBV4-1 and TRBJ1-6, with 12 nucleotides matching TRBD1. CDR1 and CDR2 (germline): MGHRA, YSYEKL. With 0 bases clipped from V and 8 bases from J, the junction kept 5 bases outside the gene matches. The CDR3 has 17 amino acids. CDR3 DNA sequence: TGCGCCAGCAGCCAAGATGGGGACAGGGGGCAAGATTCACCCCTCCACTTT. Translated: CASSQDGDRGQDSPLHF.

V usage is TRBV5-4 and J usage is TRBJ1-1, with 10 bases identical to TRBD1. The CDR3 is made up of 13 amino acids. V gave up 1 base and J gave up 10 bases; unmatched junction bases: 4. CDR1 SGHNT and CDR2 YYREEE come from the germline V gene (reference sequence). This CDR3 reads CASSLNWDRGAFF. The CDR3 coding sequence is TGTGCCAGCAGCTTGAATTGGGACAGGGGAGCTTTCTTT.

The chain has TRBV7-8 and TRBJ1-1, with TRBD1 identical over 8 bases. The CDR3 has 17 residues. Unmatched junction bases numbered 14, after V lost 5 bases and J lost 3 bases. The germline V gene has CDR1 SGHVS and CDR2 FQNEAQ. The CDR3 sequence: CASSPWTGFGSDTEAFF. DNA of the CDR3: TGTGCCAGCAGCCCCTGGACAGGGTTTGGATCGGACACTGAAGCTTTCTTT.

There are a few counts of this clone. The chain recombines TRBV7-9 with TRBJ2-3; D is unclear. CDR1 and CDR2 (germline): SEHNR, FQNEAQ (reference sequence). The CDR3 has 14 amino acids. The V and J ends lost 0 bases and 6 bases respectively, with 10 bases between them. The DNA for the CDR3 is TGTGCCAGCAGCTTAGCAGCTACTCGGGATACGCAGTATTTT. Protein product: CASSLAATRDTQYF.

The chain is built from TRBV11-2 and TRBJ1-3; D is perhaps TRBD1 (5 bases). The CDR3 runs 16 residues. CDR1 and CDR2 (germline): SGHAT, FQNNGV. V was cut by 1 base and J by 0 bases, with 10 bases left in between. CDR3 bases: TGTGCCAGCAGCTTAGCCCAGGGCAACTCTGGAAACACCATATATTTT. It yields the protein CASSLAQGNSGNTIYF.

This clone was counted between two and nine times. As DNA, the CDR3 is TGTGCCAGCAGCGTAGGTCGGGGACTCGCCAATGAGCAGTTCTTC. Translation gives CASSVGRGLANEQFF. The chain employs TRBV9 and TRBJ2-1; possibly TRBD2 for D (6 bases). V was pared by 0 bases and J by 6 bases, with 13 bases between. This CDR3 has 15 residues. CDR1 and CDR2 (germline): SGDLS, YYNGEE. Using reference TRBV9 and TRBJ2-1 for the parts outside the CDR3, the full variable domain is DSGVTQTPKHLITATGQRVTLRCSPRSGDLSVYWYQQSLDQGLQFLIQYYNGEERAKGNILERFSAQQFPDLHSELNLSSLELGDSALYFCASSVGRGLANEQFFGPGTRLTVL.

The chain combines TRBV18 with TRBJ1-1, with TRBD1 identical over 7 bases. Germline V gene data show CDR1 as KGHSH and CDR2 as LQKENI. V lost 3 bases and J lost 1; bases outside the gene matches: 5. CDR3 length: 15 residues. The CDR3 loop reads CASSPDRVGNTEAFF. Here the CDR3 DNA reads TGTGCCAGCTCACCTGACAGGGTGGGGAACACTGAAGCTTTCTTT.

V and J are TRBV2 and TRBJ1-2; TRBD1 matches at 7 bases. Germline V CDR1 and CDR2: SNHLY, FYNNEI. Trimming cost V 6 bases and J 5 bases; bases outside gene matches: 9. This CDR3 comprises 14 residues. The chain's CDR3 is CASSSGQPVYGYTF. The CDR3, as DNA: TGTGCCAGCAGCTCGGGACAGCCGGTTTATGGCTACACCTTC.

This chain joins TRBV11-2 and TRBJ2-7; no reliable D call. CDR1 is SGHAT, CDR2 FQNNGV, per germline. This CDR3 region has 15 residues. V lost 5 bases and J lost 6, with 20 bases in between. Written as DNA, the CDR3 is TGTGCCAGCAGCCCCCCTCGTCTAGGTATCCGCGAGCAGTACTTC. This translates into CASSPPRLGIREQYF.